The 14 T cell receptor beta chains below come from one sample, sequenced in a study of cytomegalovirus exposure and HLA in healthy donors. 60 Vbeta and 13 Jbeta primers were used in PCR. Only in-frame clones appear in the TCRdb table, and some are missing; sequencing was by immunoSEQ multiplex PCR. The table lists 150,000 to 200,000 clones, around 85% of them singletons. Sequenced sample: PBMCs. The receptors shown here come from a man between 18 and 35 years old in good health and CMV-seronegative.

The rearrangement joins TRBV9 to TRBJ2-1; TRBD1 might be the D (6 bases). The germline V gene encodes CDR1 SGDLS and CDR2 YYNGEE. The CDR3 consists of 14 residues. Trimming left V 4 bases short and J 8 bases short, with 16 bases between. In DNA form, the CDR3 reads TGTGCCAGCAGCCCAGGGGCCGGAGCCGATGAGCAGTTCTTC. Translation gives CASSPGAGADEQFF.

The chain uses TRBV4-1 and TRBJ1-5; perhaps TRBD1 as D (5 bases). Trimming took off 1 base at V and 4 bases at J, with 8 bases between the two ends. The CDR3 loop spans 14 amino acids. Germline V lookup: CDR1 MGHRA, CDR2 YSYEKL. CDR3 nucleotide sequence: TGCGCCAGCAGCCAAGTAGGGGTGAATCAGCCCCAGCATTTT. Amino acids: CASSQVGVNQPQHF.

J is TRBJ1-5 and V is TRBV28; TRBD1 matches 7 bases. The CDR3 is 14 amino acids. J was trimmed by 5 bases and V by 5 bases; bases with no gene match: 6. Germline CDR1 reads MDHEN; CDR2 reads SYDVKM. The CDR3 DNA reads TGTGCCAGCAGTCCCAACAGGGGTCATCAGCCCCAGCATTTT. It encodes CASSPNRGHQPQHF. Based on the CDR3 plus reference TRBV28 and TRBJ1-5, the full variable domain is DVKVTQSSRYLVKRTGEKVFLECVQDMDHENMFWYRQDPGLGLRLIYFSYDVKMKEKGDIPEGYSVSREKKERFSLILESASTNQTSMYLCASSPNRGHQPQHFGDGTRLSIL.

The chain has TRBV7-3 and TRBJ1-1, with D tentatively TRBD1 (5 bases). The CDR3 is 13 residues long. Trimming removed 5 bases from V and 5 bases from J, with 12 bases in between. CDR1 and CDR2 (germline): SGHTA, FQGTGA. The CDR3 sequence: CASSQGLLTEAFF. The DNA of the CDR3 is TGTGCCAGCAGCCAGGGACTTTTAACTGAAGCTTTCTTT.

The chain combines TRBV4-3 with TRBJ1-3; D gene uncertain. This CDR3 has 15 residues. Per the germline V gene, CDR1 is LGHNA and CDR2 is YSLEER. V lost 0 bases, J lost 4 bases, and 10 bases lay in between. The CDR3 DNA reads TGCGCCAGCAGCCAAGATCTTTATGTCGGAAACACCATATATTTT. It specifies CASSQDLYVGNTIYF.

The chain couples TRBV6-5 to TRBJ1-3; 8 positions match TRBD1. CDR1 and CDR2 (germline): MNHEY, SVGAGI. The V segment lost 8 bases and the J segment 0 bases; nucleotides outside the gene matches: 6. This CDR3 is built from 15 residues. Here the CDR3 reads CASADRANSGNTIYF. Written as DNA, the CDR3 is TGTGCCAGCGCGGACAGGGCAAACTCTGGAAACACCATATATTTT.

The chain couples TRBV10-3 to TRBJ2-1; 11 nucleotides match TRBD2. Losses at the gene ends were 7 bases for V and 5 bases for J; bases not matched to a gene: 4. Germline CDR1 reads ENHRY; CDR2 reads SYGVKD. The CDR3 length is 14 residues. For the CDR3, the DNA is TGTGCCATCATGATAGCGGGAGGGGACAATGAGCAGTTCTTC. Encoded protein: CAIMIAGGDNEQFF.

The chain recombines TRBV2 with TRBJ1-1; possible D gene TRBD1, 6 bases. The CDR3 has 15 residues. Germline CDR1 SNHLY, CDR2 FYNNEI. The V and J ends lost 1 base and 0 bases respectively, with 9 bases between them. The CDR3 DNA sequence: TGTGCCAGCAGTGAAGGAGGACAGCTGAACACTGAAGCTTTCTTT. Translating gives CASSEGGQLNTEAFF.

V gene TRBV4-3 combines with J gene TRBJ2-1; a possible D gene is TRBD1 (6 bases). The CDR3 totals 16 residues. Per the germline V gene, CDR1 is LGHNA and CDR2 is YSLEER. Trimming cost V 0 bases and J 8 bases, with 17 bases left between them. The CDR3 is CASSQERNRYRDEQFF. Written as DNA, the CDR3 is TGCGCCAGCAGCCAAGAGCGGAACCGGTACAGGGATGAGCAGTTCTTC.

V is TRBV11-2 and J is TRBJ2-2; the D gene is possibly TRBD1 (6 bases). The CDR3 contains 14 residues. CDR1 is SGHAT, CDR2 FQNNGV, per germline. With 4 bases removed from V and 8 bases from J, the gap between germline ends came to 14 bases. CDR3 coding DNA: TGTGCCAGCAGCTCAATTACAGGGTCAGGGGAGCTGTTTTTT. It yields the protein CASSSITGSGELFF.

This chain connects TRBV29-1 to TRBJ1-2; D remains unclear. The CDR3 has 13 amino acids. Germline V gives CDR1 SQVTM, CDR2 ANQGSEA. Deletions cut 0 bases from V and 4 bases from J, with 9 bases between. For the CDR3, the DNA is TGCAGCGTTGAAGATCTGCCCAGCTATGGCTACACCTTC. Translated, it gives CSVEDLPSYGYTF.

This sequence joins TRBV6-1 and TRBJ1-6; 8 nucleotides agree with TRBD1. Germline V CDR1 and CDR2: MNHNS, SASEGT. This CDR3 is 15 amino acids long. V lost 7 bases, J lost 7 bases, and 9 bases stayed unmatched. The CDR3 is CASTPTRDRNSPLHF. CDR3 nucleotide sequence: TGTGCCAGCACCCCGACCCGGGACAGGAATTCACCCCTCCACTTT.

The J gene is TRBJ2-7, the V gene TRBV6-6, with D tentatively TRBD2 (5 bases). The germline CDR1 and CDR2 sequences are MNHNY and SVGAGI (reference sequence). This CDR3 region has 14 residues. Trimming took off 2 bases at V and 5 bases at J, with 13 bases between the two ends. The CDR3 sequence: CASSYGQRSDEQYF. Written as DNA, the CDR3 is TGTGCCAGCAGTTACGGGCAGCGGAGTGACGAGCAGTACTTC.

The chain joins TRBV6-1 to TRBJ1-6; TRBD1 aligns across 7 bases. Looked up from germline, CDR1 is MNHNS and CDR2 is SASEGT. Trimming at V came to 8 bases and at J to 6 bases, leaving 4 bases not matched to a gene. This CDR3 has 13 residues. The chain's CDR3 is CASHDRANSPLHF. The DNA of the CDR3 is TGTGCCAGCCATGACAGGGCTAATTCACCCCTCCACTTT.